This TCR beta chain was found in a study of cytomegalovirus exposure and HLA in healthy donors. Study-wide context: Earlier, 150 million to 200 million T cells were analyzed, and 90 million to 140 million unique TCR beta sequences were found among them. Study observations and caveats: It was in a later analysis that TCR association rates were seen to vary by HLA locus, highest for DRB1 and lowest for HLA-C.

This CDR3 spans 14 amino acids. Deletions cut 4 bases from V and 6 bases from J, with 17 bases between. The germline V gene encodes CDR1 SGHDT and CDR2 YYEEEE. As regards this clone: Its specificity is unknown.

13 Jbeta primers and 60 Vbeta primers were used for the PCR. Here immunoSEQ multiplex PCR was the method, and the copy in TCRdb shows in-frame clones only, minus some. The repertoire holds fewer than 180,000 clones, with roughly three quarters as singletons. The rearrangement uses TRBV5-6 and TRBJ2-7, with D possibly being TRBD1 (5 bases). The sequenced sample consisted of PBMCs. This TCR came from a human donor in good health. CDR3 loop: CASSPGYGLSEQYF. The CDR3 nucleotides read TGTGCCAGCAGCCCAGGGTATGGGTTAAGCGAGCAGTACTTC.